This TCR beta chain was sequenced during a study of neurological immune-mediated disorders. This clonotype was picked up a small number of times. TCRdb ran MiXCR on the 5' RACE reads and lists one entry per CDR3 protein. The sample has about 95,000 distinct CDR3 sequences, 3.5% to 4% seen once; the top ten hold 5.5% to 6.5%. Trimming removed 1 base at V and 5 bases at J, with 12 bases between. The CDR3 is 14 amino acids. The germline V gene encodes CDR1 SGHAT and CDR2 FQNNGV. Sequencing used PBMCs. This clonotype was sampled from a woman between 18 and 29 years old with multiple sclerosis. V is TRBV11-2 and J is TRBJ2-7; no firm D call. The CDR3 bases are TGTGCCAGCAGCTTAGCAACCCCTCTGGACGAGCAGTACTTC. It specifies CASSLATPLDEQYF.